A single sample gave rise to the 18 T cell receptor beta chains below, sequenced in a study of blood T cell repertoires in COVID-19. Assay used: immunoSEQ multiplex PCR; TCRdb lists only in-frame clones, some missing. The table has 200,000 to 300,000 clones, about 90% seen once; the top ten hold around 0.86%. The specimen was peripheral blood. The receptors were gathered from a young man with COVID-19, enrolled during active disease.

The chain carries TRBV6-5 and TRBJ1-1; perhaps TRBD1 as D (6 bases). The CDR3 has 12 amino acids. Trimming removed 4 bases from V and 11 bases from J, with 14 bases in between. CDR1 MNHEY and CDR2 SVGAGI come from the germline V gene. This CDR3 reads CASSLYRAEAFF. The CDR3 DNA is TGTGCCAGCAGTTTATACAGGGCAGAGGCTTTCTTT.

J is TRBJ1-6 and V is TRBV12-3 or TRBV12-4; D uncertain. The ends were cut back, 3 bases at V and 7 bases at J, with 7 bases in the middle. CDR3 size: 13 residues. CDR3 sequence (DNA): TGTGCCAGCAGTTTGCAGTTCAATTCACCCCTCCACTTT. It encodes CASSLQFNSPLHF.

J is TRBJ2-2 and V is TRBV3-1 (or the pseudogene TRBV3-2); 9 bases align to TRBD1. The J segment lost 4 bases and the V segment lost 5 bases, leaving 11 bases of the junction unmatched. The length of the CDR3 is 17 residues. Germline CDR1 reads LGHDT; CDR2 reads YNNKEL (reference sequence). CDR3 in DNA: TGTGCCAGCAGCAGGGACCTTGGGACAGGGCTCACCGGGGAGCTGTTTTTT. As protein: CASSRDLGTGLTGELFF.

The chain recombines TRBV11-3 with TRBJ2-2; TRBD2 is a possible D gene (6 bases). CDR1 and CDR2 (germline): SGHNT, YENEEA. The CDR3 contains 16 residues. V was trimmed by 1 base and J by 6 bases, leaving 15 bases between them. The CDR3 here is CASSLGRGSRSGELFF. The CDR3 coding sequence is TGTGCCAGCAGCTTAGGGCGGGGAAGCCGGTCCGGGGAGCTGTTTTTT.

The genes are TRBV6-1 and TRBJ1-6; D gene unclear. The germline V gene encodes CDR1 MNHNS and CDR2 SASEGT. Trimming took 1 base from V and 6 from J, leaving 10 bases between them. The CDR3 loop spans 15 amino acids. The CDR3 DNA sequence: TGTGCCAGCAGTGAAGTGAGGGCGCGTAATTCACCCCTCCACTTT. Protein sequence: CASSEVRARNSPLHF.

A few counts support this clone. The rearrangement links TRBV4-1 to TRBJ2-7; TRBD2 matches 9 bases. This CDR3 is 17 amino acids long. V trimming: 0 bases; J trimming: 4 bases; junction bases outside the gene matches: 10. Germline V lookup: CDR1 MGHRA, CDR2 YSYEKL. CDR3 in DNA: TGCGCCAGCAGCCAAGATGTGGCCAGCGGGGGGAGGTACGAGCAGTACTTC. Amino acids: CASSQDVASGGRYEQYF.

The J gene is TRBJ2-5, the V gene TRBV5-4; the match to TRBD1 covers 8 bases. There are 16 residues in the CDR3. V dropped 4 bases and J dropped 4; count of bases not matched to a gene: 12. Germline V CDR1 and CDR2: SGHNT, YYREEE (reference sequence). DNA of the CDR3: TGTGCCAGCAGCACGGCGACAGGGGTTGGGGGAGAGACCCAGTACTTC. Amino acid sequence: CASSTATGVGGETQYF. Variable domain in full (rest from reference TRBV5-4 and TRBJ2-5): ETGVTQSPTHLIKTRGQQVTLRCSSQSGHNTVSWYQQALGQGPQFIFQYYREEENGRGNFPPRFSGLQFPNYSSELNVNALELDDSALYLCASSTATGVGGETQYFGPGTRLLVL.

The chain employs TRBV3-1 (or the pseudogene TRBV3-2) and TRBJ2-7; the D is unclear. V shed 1 base and J shed 1 base, with 5 bases lying between them. The CDR3 runs to 13 residues. Germline V gene sequence: CDR1 LGHDT, CDR2 YNNKEL (reference sequence). The CDR3 here is CASSQGESYEQYF. CDR3 DNA: TGTGCCAGCAGCCAAGGCGAATCCTACGAGCAGTACTTC.

This chain joins TRBV29-1 and TRBJ1-2; D remains ambiguous. V dropped 5 bases and J dropped 2 bases, with 3 bases sitting between them. Germline assignment: CDR1 SQVTM and CDR2 ANQGSEA. This CDR3 contains 10 residues. The DNA of the CDR3 is TGCAGCGTTCTAAACTATGGCTACACCTTC. Translating gives CSVLNYGYTF.

This sequence joins TRBV9 and TRBJ1-1; 7 positions match TRBD1. CDR3 length equals 15 residues. The germline V gene encodes CDR1 SGDLS and CDR2 YYNGEE. The trim removed 4 bases at V and 5 bases at J, leaving 11 bases unmatched. The CDR3 coding sequence is TGTGCCAGCAGCCCAGCCCCAGGGGGTGGGACTGAAGCTTTCTTT. Its translation: CASSPAPGGGTEAFF.

The CDR3 loop is CASIPKWTGRTEAFF. The CDR3, as DNA: TGTGCCAGTATCCCGAAGTGGACAGGACGCACTGAAGCTTTCTTT. The rearrangement joins TRBV19 to TRBJ1-1, with 7 bases that match TRBD1. From germline, CDR1 is LNHDA and CDR2 SQIVND (reference sequence). Trimming at V came to 7 bases and at J to 4 bases, leaving 12 bases not matched to a gene. The CDR3 is made up of 15 amino acids.

J is TRBJ1-5 and V is TRBV6-5, with D uncertain. V was clipped by 2 bases and J by 9 bases, with 11 bases between them. The CDR3 has 13 residues. From germline, CDR1 is MNHEY and CDR2 SVGAGI. CDR3 coding DNA: TGTGCCAGCAGTTACGGCCTTGCAGGGCCCCAGCATTTT. Translated, it gives CASSYGLAGPQHF.

The chain combines TRBV18 with TRBJ2-3; D may be TRBD1 (5 bases). The CDR3 totals 15 residues. The ends were cut back, 5 bases at V and 4 bases at J, with 16 bases in the middle. Germline-derived CDR1 and CDR2 are KGHSH and LQKENI. DNA of the CDR3: TGTGCCAGCTCAGTCCGGACAAACGAGGCAGATACGCAGTATTTT. Its protein is CASSVRTNEADTQYF.

The rearrangement uses TRBV5-1 and TRBJ2-5, with unresolved D. CDR1 and CDR2 from the germline V gene are SGHRS and YFSETQ. V lost 0 bases, J lost 2 bases, and 11 bases lay in between. The CDR3 consists of 15 residues. For the CDR3, the DNA is TGCGCCAGCAGCTTGGGAGGAAGTGGTCAAGAGACCCAGTACTTC. Residues: CASSLGGSGQETQYF. The whole variable domain, filled in from reference TRBV5-1 and TRBJ2-5, reads KAGVTQTPRYLIKTRGQQVTLSCSPISGHRSVSWYQQTPGQGLQFLFEYFSETQRNKGNFPGRFSGRQFSNSRSEMNVSTLELGDSALYLCASSLGGSGQETQYFGPGTRLLVL.

This rearrangement joins TRBV5-6 to TRBJ1-5; TRBD1 is a possible D gene (5 bases). The CDR3 runs 15 residues. The germline V and J ends were trimmed by 0 bases and 1 base, with 8 bases remaining between them. Germline V gives CDR1 SGHDT, CDR2 YYEEEE. CDR3 protein: CASSLAGVSNQPQHF. CDR3 DNA: TGTGCCAGCAGCTTGGCGGGGGTGAGCAATCAGCCCCAGCATTTT.

CDR3 protein: CASSLTVSEAFF. The DNA of the CDR3 is TGTGCCAGCAGCTTGACAGTCTCTGAAGCTTTCTTT. The rearrangement joins TRBV11-2 to TRBJ1-1; perhaps TRBD1 as D (5 bases). V lost 3 bases and J 6 bases, leaving 8 bases between the germline ends. Germline V gives CDR1 SGHAT, CDR2 FQNNGV. This CDR3 region has 12 residues.

The genes are TRBV4-2 and TRBJ2-1; TRBD2 aligns across 10 bases. This CDR3 spans 15 amino acids. Germline lookup yields CDR1 LGHNA and CDR2 YNFKEQ. The V segment lost 1 base and the J segment 6 bases; nucleotides outside the gene matches: 3. CDR3 loop: CASSQGAGGPNEQFF. CDR3 nucleotides: TGTGCCAGCAGCCAAGGAGCGGGGGGGCCCAATGAGCAGTTCTTC.

This rearrangement joins TRBV11-2 to TRBJ2-7; 7 bases are shared with TRBD1. Trimming removed 5 bases from V and 13 bases from J; junction bases left unmatched: 11. This CDR3 has 12 residues. Looked up from germline, CDR1 is SGHAT and CDR2 is FQNNGV. This CDR3 is CASSPGTAFCYF. The DNA for the CDR3 is TGTGCCAGCAGCCCGGGGACAGCGTTCTGTTACTTC.